This TCR beta chain is drawn from a study of T cell responses to AZD1222 COVID-19 vaccine. Study-wide points: Spike-wide vaccine-associated CD4 TCRs dominated at 160-218 and 743-854.

Method: immunoSEQ multiplex PCR; TCRdb's copy keeps in-frame clones and lacks some. The sample has under 120,000 clones, 70% to 90% seen once; the top ten hold roughly 2.5%. Comments on this clone: Its antigen remains unknown.

V was shortened by 0 bases and J by 4 bases, with 21 bases between the two germline ends. This CDR3 is built from 18 residues. The germline V gene has CDR1 MGHRA and CDR2 YSYEKL. The clonotype was recovered from an adult who received the AZD1222 COVID-19 vaccine. This chain links TRBV4-1 with TRBJ1-2, with TRBD1 as a possible D gene (6 bases). The sample here was peripheral blood, taken 28 days after the second AZD1222 dose. The CDR3 region is CASSQEQINRALGYGYTF. CDR3 coding DNA: TGCGCCAGCAGCCAAGAACAAATCAACAGGGCTTTGGGCTATGGCTACACCTTC.